The sequence of this T cell receptor (beta chain) was determined in a study of blood T cell repertoires in COVID-19 (dated by TCRdb to the early 2020s). With respect to the entire study: Collaborator samples came from the United States, Italy and Spain and covered acute and convalescent phases of COVID-19. HLA class I and class II types, where available, came from metadata supplied by the sample provider rather than from assay-based typing. Samples were obtained from the ongoing ImmuneRACE study (first 160 participants) and from 950 to 1,500 subjects provided by 6 global collaborators. Nearly every sample came with metadata listing a de-identified subject ID, COVID-19 status, age in years and sex. Subjects who had been exposed to COVID-19, were actively infected with it, or had recovered from it provided the deeply sampled blood TCRbeta repertoires that made up the dataset. A freely available public database, intended as a resource for researchers studying the immune response to SARS-CoV-2, is where the repertoires were released. The prospective study material was composed of cDNA or gDNA derived from T cells, B-cell-depleted T cells, or PBMCs. Broader findings and caveats from the paper: How much clinical and demographic metadata was included differed by source and by participant, and the metadata was provided uncurated.

Points on this clone: There is no known antigen for this receptor. It has no much larger one-base neighbor in the sample; base qualities were not kept.

TCRbeta CDR3 regions were amplified from genomic DNA using the immunoSEQ Assay, a bias-controlled multiplex PCR. Concerning the study's data processing: The number of nucleated cells in each sample was estimated from the amplification of reference gene primers within the assay. To quantify the absolute abundance of each unique TCRbeta CDR3 rearrangement, sequence reads were collapsed and filtered. For each sample, productive Simpson clonality was calculated as the square root of Simpson's diversity index across productive rearrangements. As stored in TCRdb, this immuneACCESS dataset retains in-frame rearrangements with V and J assigned. A fraction of the clones does not appear; measured against another copy, unresolved V genes explain less than half of the discrepancy, and the remainder lacks a known reason. Clone size and V and J calls were adopted from that table, with D and trimming inferred from the DNA. Across this sample there are more than 200,000 clones, with more than 75% seen only once. The top ten constitute approximately 5.1% of the sample.

The CDR3 measures 14 amino acids from cysteine to phenylalanine. The kept DNA is CDR3 alone, 42 bases in frame from the first base. V trim: 6 bases; J trim: 7 bases; unmatched bases: 10. The germline V gene (reference sequence) specifies MNHEY as CDR1 and SMNVEV as CDR2. One collaborating source in Seattle enrolled patients during active infection and followed them longitudinally through the course of disease. Whole blood was collected in K2EDTA tubes by collaborating institutions according to the institutions' own protocols. For TCRbeta analysis, collaborators shipped samples as frozen whole blood, isolated PBMCs, or DNA extracted from either of those sample types.

This receptor was taken from a woman aged 60-75 years with COVID-19, enrolled during active disease. Sample: peripheral blood. The rearrangement joined TRBV27 to TRBJ1-2, with 8 bases in between that match TRBD1. In nucleotide form, the sequence is TGTGCCAGCAGGATACTGACAGGGGCCTCTGGCTACACCTTC. The translation is CASRILTGASGYTF.